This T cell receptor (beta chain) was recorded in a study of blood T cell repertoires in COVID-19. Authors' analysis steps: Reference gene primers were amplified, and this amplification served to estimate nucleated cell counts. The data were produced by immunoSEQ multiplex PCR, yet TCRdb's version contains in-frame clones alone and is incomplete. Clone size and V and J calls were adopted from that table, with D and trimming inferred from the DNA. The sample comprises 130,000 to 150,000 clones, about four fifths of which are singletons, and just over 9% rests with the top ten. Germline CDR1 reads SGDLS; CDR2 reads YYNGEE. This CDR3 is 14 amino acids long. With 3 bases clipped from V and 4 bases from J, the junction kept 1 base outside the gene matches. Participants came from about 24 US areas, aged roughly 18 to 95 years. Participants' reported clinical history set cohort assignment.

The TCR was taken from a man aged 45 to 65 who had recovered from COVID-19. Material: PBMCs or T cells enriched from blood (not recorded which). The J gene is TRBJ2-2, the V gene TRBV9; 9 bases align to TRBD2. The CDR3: CASSGTSATGELFF. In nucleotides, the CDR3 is TGTGCCAGCAGCGGGACTAGCGCCACCGGGGAGCTGTTTTTT.